This TCR beta chain was captured in a study of OX40 agonist ivuxolimab in advanced cancers. Study in general: Partial responses, seen in three patients, involved one hepatocellular carcinoma and two cutaneous melanomas.

Some clones are missing from TCRdb's copy, which holds only in-frame ones; the method was immunoSEQ multiplex PCR. The table shows 55,000 to 70,000 clones, with 85% to 90% occurring only once. Collection of blood occurred at baseline, at cycle 4 day 1, and at cycle 7 day 1. Sequenced here: CD4+ or CD8+ T cells sorted from blood, sampled in a trial of the OX40 agonist ivuxolimab. The TCR was taken from an adult with an advanced solid tumor such as melanoma, head and neck, liver or kidney cancer.

CDR3: CASSPPGGEGTGELFF. The CDR3 region has the DNA TGTGCCAGCTCACCCCCTGGGGGAGAGGGCACCGGGGAGCTGTTTTTT. This rearrangement joins TRBV18 to TRBJ2-2; D tentatively fits TRBD1 or TRBD2 (5 bases each). CDR3 length equals 16 residues. CDR1 KGHSH and CDR2 LQKENI come from the germline V gene. V lost 3 bases to trimming and J lost 4 bases, with 15 bases between them.